This T cell receptor (beta chain) was recovered during a study of T cells in Graves' hyperthyroidism and ophthalmopathy. This clonotype has only a few counts. The CDR3 covers 15 residues. Germline lookup yields CDR1 SEHNR and CDR2 FQNEAQ (reference sequence). Trimming cost V 6 bases and J 3 bases; bases outside gene matches: 10. Amplified regions were TCR beta CDR3 sequences from RNA transcripts. Initially, a first-round RT-PCR of the TCR CDR3 employed the HTBI primer set. TCRdb redid the calling of the multiplex PCR reads with MiXCR, one entry per CDR3 protein. The repertoire holds about 660,000 distinct CDR3 sequences, with nearly 45% as singletons.

Sequencing was done on a sample of peripheral blood or thyroid tissue (not recorded which). V gene TRBV7-9 combines with J gene TRBJ1-2; 7 bases are a match to TRBD1. The sequence was obtained from an adult man with Graves' disease, either hyperthyroidism or ophthalmopathy (not recorded which). In DNA form, the CDR3 reads TGTGCCAGCAGTCCCCACCGGGACAGAGACTATGGCTACACCTTC. Translated, it gives CASSPHRDRDYGYTF. Full variable domain (outside the CDR3, taken from reference TRBV7-9 and TRBJ1-2): DTGVSQNPRHKITKRGQNVTFRCDPISEHNRLYWYRQTLGQGPEFLTYFQNEAQLEKSRLLSDRFSAERPKGSFSTLEIQRTEQGDSAMYLCASSPHRDRDYGYTFGSGTRLTVV.